This TCR beta chain comes out of a study of early T cells in non-severe SARS-CoV-2 infection. Across the study: The authors sequenced bulk RNA from unsorted whole blood, leaving chains unpaired.

TCRdb ran MiXCR on the 5' RACE reads and lists one entry per CDR3 protein. This repertoire shows about 81,000 distinct CDR3 sequences, about 6% found once; its top ten account for about 7.5%. V lost 0 bases and J lost 1, with 9 bases in between. The CDR3 length is 15 residues. The germline CDR1 and CDR2 sequences are WNHNN and SYGVQD (reference sequence). The clonotype comes from an adult who was a healthcare worker with PCR-confirmed SARS-CoV-2 infection or an uninfected control (not recorded which). The chain employs TRBV10-1 and TRBJ2-5; the D is unclear. Sample: whole blood. CDR3 in DNA: TGCGCCAGCAGTGAGTCGAAGACGGTCCAAGAGACCCAGTACTTC. As protein: CASSESKTVQETQYF.